These 32 T cell receptor beta chains were all obtained from the same sample, sequenced in a study of T cells in placental villitis. The immunoSEQ assay was v4. This table comes from immunoSEQ multiplex PCR, and its TCRdb copy is limited to in-frame clones, with some not included. This sample has approximately 6,900 clones, with around 80% found just once. The sequencing input was placental tissue containing maternal and fetal cells. These TCRs come from a human patient with infectious villitis; the placental T cells may come from both mother and fetus.

The chain employs TRBV6-2 or TRBV6-3 and TRBJ2-2, with a possible D match to TRBD2 (6 bases). The germline V gene has CDR1 MNHEY and CDR2 SVGEGT. This CDR3 spans 13 amino acids. Trimming removed 2 bases at V and 7 bases at J, with 8 bases between. The CDR3 nucleotides are TGTGCCAGCAGTTACGGGGGGAGCGGGGAGCTGTTTTTT. This gives the protein CASSYGGSGELFF.

The chain has TRBV5-1 and TRBJ1-6; D is ambiguous. Trimming removed 4 bases at V and 7 bases at J, with 15 bases between. The CDR3 covers 15 residues. Germline V CDR1 and CDR2: SGHRS, YFSETQ. DNA of the CDR3: TGCGCCAGCAGCCGGGAGGTAATTTCCAATTCACCCCTCCACTTT. Its protein product is CASSREVISNSPLHF.

About this clone: This sample includes further DNA sequences coding for the same CDR3. The J gene is TRBJ2-5, the V gene TRBV4-2; D remains unclear. Trimming left V 0 bases short and J 2 bases short, with 10 bases between. The CDR3 has 15 residues. The germline V gene has CDR1 LGHNA and CDR2 YNFKEQ. The CDR3 sequence is CASSQDSGRQETQYF. DNA of the CDR3: TGTGCCAGCAGCCAAGATTCGGGCCGACAAGAGACCCAGTACTTC.

The gene calls are TRBV12-3 or TRBV12-4 and TRBJ2-7; D possibly corresponds to TRBD1 (5 bases). The CDR3 runs to 12 residues. V lost 2 bases to trimming and J lost 4 bases, with 6 bases between them. The CDR3 is CASSLQGYEQYF. CDR3 sequence (DNA): TGTGCCAGCAGTTTACAGGGTTACGAGCAGTACTTC.

This clone was seen once. The rearrangement links TRBV4-1 to TRBJ1-5; no clear D. CDR1 and CDR2 (germline): MGHRA, YSYEKL. CDR3 length equals 15 residues. Trimming pared 4 bases from V and 0 bases from J, leaving 10 bases between. CDR3 region: CASSRAPFSNQPQHF. CDR3 nucleotide sequence: TGCGCCAGCAGCCGAGCGCCGTTTAGCAATCAGCCCCAGCATTTT.

The chain links TRBV10-1 to TRBJ2-5; perhaps TRBD2 as D (5 bases). V was pared by 10 bases and J by 5 bases, with 11 bases between. This CDR3 comprises 11 residues. Germline V gene sequence: CDR1 WNHNN, CDR2 SYGVQD (reference sequence). CDR3 residues: CATDCGETQYF. CDR3 sequence (DNA): TGCGCCACGGACTGTGGTGAGACCCAGTACTTC.

The rearrangement links TRBV7-2 to TRBJ1-6; a weak D match, TRBD1 (6 bases). Germline V CDR1 and CDR2: SGHTA, FQGNSA. Trimming removed 3 bases at V and 7 bases at J, with 7 bases between. The CDR3 sequence is 13 residues long. The CDR3 bases are TGTGCCAGCAGCTTCGGACAGAATTCACCCCTCCACTTT. This gives the protein CASSFGQNSPLHF.

The chain recombines TRBV7-2 with TRBJ2-7; D is perhaps TRBD1 or TRBD2 (5 bases each). The V end was cut by 2 bases, the J end by 2 bases, with 13 bases between. CDR1 is SGHTA and CDR2 is FQGNSA in the germline V gene. The CDR3 covers 15 residues. The CDR3 DNA reads TGTGCCAGCAGCTTAAGAGGGGTCGCCCCCTACGAGCAGTACTTC. It yields the protein CASSLRGVAPYEQYF.

The V call is TRBV7-2, the J call TRBJ2-1; a weak D match, TRBD2 (5 bases). V was pared by 3 bases and J by 7 bases, with 13 bases between. There are 14 residues in the CDR3. Germline CDR1 reads SGHTA; CDR2 reads FQGNSA. Here the CDR3 reads CASSFFEVANEQFF. The CDR3 DNA reads TGTGCCAGCAGCTTTTTCGAGGTAGCGAATGAGCAGTTCTTC.

The V and J genes are TRBV7-8 and TRBJ2-7, with D tentatively TRBD2 (5 bases). Per the germline V gene, CDR1 is SGHVS and CDR2 is FQNEAQ. V was clipped by 7 bases and J by 6 bases, with 13 bases between them. This CDR3 region has 12 residues. Here the CDR3 DNA reads TGTGCCAGCAACGGGGATTCGTCCGAGCAGTACTTC. It yields the protein CASNGDSSEQYF.

This chain connects TRBV5-6 to TRBJ2-7; D may be TRBD1 (6 bases). The V and J ends lost 0 bases and 3 bases respectively, with 10 bases between them. Looked up from germline, CDR1 is SGHDT and CDR2 is YYEEEE. This CDR3 contains 14 residues. The CDR3 region is CASSLDRAGYEQYF. DNA for the CDR3: TGTGCCAGCAGCTTGGACAGGGCCGGCTACGAGCAGTACTTC.

With respect to this clone: This specimen includes other DNA sequences encoding the same CDR3. The rearrangement uses TRBV10-3 and TRBJ2-7, with 7 bases identical to TRBD2. The germline CDR1 and CDR2 sequences are ENHRY and SYGVKD. The CDR3 is 14 residues long. Germline trimming cut 5 bases from V and 2 bases from J; bases unmatched to any gene: 6. The CDR3 here is CAISTPGLAYEQYF. CDR3 nucleotides: TGTGCCATCAGTACCCCAGGACTAGCCTACGAGCAGTACTTC.

V is TRBV24-1 and J is TRBJ1-1; tentative D call: TRBD1 (5 bases). The CDR3 sequence is 19 residues long. Germline V gene lookup returns CDR1 KGHDR and CDR2 SFDVKD. The V end was cut by 4 bases, the J end by 0 bases, with 23 bases between. CDR3 amino acids: CATSDSSMLRGDMNTEAFF. For the CDR3, the DNA is TGTGCCACCAGTGACTCCTCCATGCTTAGGGGAGACATGAACACTGAAGCTTTCTTT.

The J gene is TRBJ2-7, the V gene TRBV5-1; D call uncertain. The CDR3 runs 14 residues. CDR1 is SGHRS and CDR2 is YFSETQ in the germline V gene. V gave up 1 base and J gave up 5 bases, with 13 bases separating them. The CDR3 sequence: CASSLIPRANEQYF. The CDR3 bases are TGCGCCAGCAGCTTGATCCCACGGGCAAACGAGCAGTACTTC.

The chain has TRBV7-8 and TRBJ1-6; no definite D call. V was cut by 5 bases and J by 7 bases, with 9 bases left in between. The CDR3 has 13 residues. Germline V gene lookup returns CDR1 SGHVS and CDR2 FQNEAQ. CDR3 residues: CASSPLPNSPLHF. CDR3 sequence (DNA): TGTGCCAGCAGCCCGCTACCAAATTCACCCCTCCACTTT.

The CDR3 coding sequence is TGTGCCAGCAGTTTACCCCCGGGACCAGCCACCGGGGAGCTGTTTTTT. Translating gives CASSLPPGPATGELFF. The V and J genes are TRBV28 and TRBJ2-2; D tentatively reads TRBD1 or TRBD2 (5 bases each). The CDR3 has 16 amino acids. The V and J ends lost 2 bases and 4 bases respectively, with 14 bases between them. Germline assignment: CDR1 MDHEN and CDR2 SYDVKM.

Written as DNA, the CDR3 is TGTGCCAGCAGCCTGGGACAGGGGGACGGCTACACCTTC. Amino acid sequence: CASSLGQGDGYTF. The rearrangement uses TRBV6-1 and TRBJ1-2, with 11 bases aligning to TRBD1. Germline assignment: CDR1 MNHNS and CDR2 SASEGT. This CDR3 spans 13 amino acids. Trimming took 6 bases from V and 8 from J; bases not matched to a gene: 5.

In its sample, this clone ranks as medium-sized. This chain joins TRBV28 and TRBJ2-1; TRBD2 might be the D (5 bases). The CDR3 has 17 amino acids. The germline CDR1 and CDR2 sequences are MDHEN and SYDVKM. With 5 bases removed from V and 8 bases from J, the gap between germline ends came to 25 bases. The CDR3 nucleotides read TGTGCCAGCAGTCCGCTTAATATGGAGGTAATGTGGGATGAGCAGTTCTTC. Amino acid sequence: CASSPLNMEVMWDEQFF. Together with reference TRBV28 and TRBJ2-1, the CDR3 gives the full variable domain: DVKVTQSSRYLVKRTGEKVFLECVQDMDHENMFWYRQDPGLGLRLIYFSYDVKMKEKGDIPEGYSVSREKKERFSLILESASTNQTSMYLCASSPLNMEVMWDEQFFGPGTRLTVL.

The J gene is TRBJ2-1, the V gene TRBV9; TRBD1 aligns across 7 bases. V dropped 3 bases and J dropped 10; count of bases not matched to a gene: 10. CDR1 and CDR2 from the germline V gene are SGDLS and YYNGEE. The CDR3 extends over 14 amino acids. The CDR3: CASSARTGEEEQFF. The CDR3 DNA is TGTGCCAGCAGCGCCCGGACAGGAGAAGAGGAGCAGTTCTTC.

The chain joins TRBV25-1 to TRBJ1-1, with 7 bases aligning to TRBD1. Per the germline V gene, CDR1 is MGHDK and CDR2 is SYGVNS. The V and J ends lost 8 bases and 0 bases, in that order; junction bases with no gene match: 6. This CDR3 is 14 amino acids long. The chain's CDR3 is CASGEQGLNTEAFF. CDR3 sequence (DNA): TGTGCCAGCGGGGAACAGGGGTTGAACACTGAAGCTTTCTTT.

CDR3: CASSSGTGTNTEAFF. As DNA, the CDR3 is TGTGCCAGCAGCTCCGGGACAGGGACGAACACTGAAGCTTTCTTT. This chain links TRBV9 with TRBJ1-1, with 9 bases aligning to TRBD1. From germline, CDR1 is SGDLS and CDR2 YYNGEE. This CDR3 is built from 15 residues. With V trimmed by 4 bases and J by 1 base, 5 bases remained unmatched.

The rearrangement links TRBV7-3 to TRBJ1-1; 9 bases align to TRBD1. V gave up 8 bases and J gave up 4 bases; unmatched junction bases: 5. Germline V lookup: CDR1 SGHTA, CDR2 FQGTGA. The CDR3 length is 13 residues. The CDR3 sequence: CASRDREGTEAFF. The CDR3 DNA is TGTGCCAGCCGGGACAGGGAGGGCACTGAAGCTTTCTTT.

V is TRBV28 and J is TRBJ2-6; 8 bases map to TRBD1. After removal of 6 bases from V and 0 bases from J, the junction contained 4 bases not matched to a gene. There are 16 residues in the CDR3. CDR1 MDHEN and CDR2 SYDVKM come from the germline V gene. CDR3 in amino acids: CASRTGDSSGANVLTF. The CDR3, as DNA: TGTGCCAGCAGGACAGGGGACTCCTCTGGGGCCAACGTCCTGACTTTC.

The chain joins TRBV29-1 to TRBJ1-2; 11 bases match TRBD1. This CDR3 spans 17 amino acids. The germline gives CDR1 SQVTM, CDR2 ANQGSEA. V shed 3 bases and J 3 bases; nucleotides not matched to a gene: 12. The CDR3 region has the DNA TGCAGCGTTGAGACTGGACAGGGGGCCTCTGGGGACTATGGCTACACCTTC. Protein: CSVETGQGASGDYGYTF.

This rearrangement joins TRBV6-2 or TRBV6-3 to TRBJ2-1, with 12 bases matching TRBD2. This CDR3 comprises 14 residues. Unmatched junction bases numbered 3, after V lost 2 bases and J lost 10 bases. The germline gives CDR1 MNHEY, CDR2 SVGEGT. CDR3 sequence (DNA): TGTGCCAGCAGTTACGGGACTAGCGGGCCAGAGCAGTTCTTC. Translated, it gives CASSYGTSGPEQFF.

CDR3 region: CASSLPSSPLHF. The CDR3, as DNA: TGTGCCAGCAGCCTCCCCTCTTCACCCCTCCACTTT. The J gene is TRBJ1-6, the V gene TRBV3-1 (or the pseudogene TRBV3-2), with D hard to call. CDR1 LGHDT and CDR2 YNNKEL come from the germline V gene (reference sequence). The V end lost 4 bases, the J end lost 9 bases, and 7 bases lay between the germline ends. This CDR3 comprises 12 residues.

The chain links TRBV18 to TRBJ1-1; D unresolved. V dropped 5 bases and J dropped 2 bases, with 6 bases sitting between them. This CDR3 is 12 amino acids long. The germline CDR1 and CDR2 sequences are KGHSH and LQKENI. The CDR3: CASSSYNTEAFF. CDR3 DNA sequence: TGTGCCAGCTCATCTTATAACACTGAAGCTTTCTTT.

The chain has TRBV6-5 and TRBJ2-7, with TRBD1 identical over 8 bases. V dropped 5 bases and J dropped 2; count of bases not matched to a gene: 5. The CDR3 runs 14 residues. The germline CDR1 and CDR2 sequences are MNHEY and SVGAGI. The CDR3 DNA reads as TGTGCCAGCAGTCTACAGGGGGGACCCTACGAGCAGTACTTC. The encoded protein is CASSLQGGPYEQYF.

With respect to this clone: The junction differs from germline at one of its ends, possibly a read error. This sample includes further DNA sequences coding for the same CDR3. This rearrangement joins TRBV7-2 to TRBJ2-2, with D maybe TRBD1 (5 bases). This CDR3 has 14 residues. Germline V CDR1 and CDR2: SGHTA, FQGNSA. The CDR3 coding sequence is TGTGCCAGCGGCCGGACACCTAACACTGGGGAGCTGTTTTTT. This translates into CASGRTPNTGELFF.

The chain has TRBV15 and TRBJ2-1; TRBD1 is a possible D gene (6 bases). The V and J ends lost 3 bases and 7 bases respectively, with 10 bases between them. The CDR3 is 13 residues long. Germline CDR1 is LNHNV and CDR2 is YYDKDF (reference sequence). In nucleotides, the CDR3 is TGTGCCACCAGCAGTGGGCAGGGGAATGAGCAGTTCTTC. This sequence encodes CATSSGQGNEQFF. The entire variable domain, with the rest obtained from reference TRBV15 and TRBJ2-1, is as follows: DAMVIQNPRYQVTQFGKPVTLSCSQTLNHNVMYWYQQKSSQAPKLLFHYYDKDFNNEADTPDNFQSRRPNTSFCFLDIRSPGLGDTAMYLCATSSGQGNEQFFGPGTRLTVL.

The gene calls are TRBV5-4 and TRBJ2-7, with a possible D match to TRBD2 (6 bases). Trimming cost V 3 bases and J 4 bases, with 11 bases left between them. Germline V gene data show CDR1 as SGHNT and CDR2 as YYREEE (reference sequence). The CDR3 is 13 residues long. DNA of the CDR3: TGTGCCAGCAGCTCCGGGACTCGGTACGAGCAGTACTTC. This gives the protein CASSSGTRYEQYF.

To note about this clone: The same CDR3 arises from other DNA sequences in this sample as well. V gene TRBV6-5 combines with J gene TRBJ2-7; maybe TRBD2 (6 bases). CDR1 and CDR2 (germline): MNHEY, SVGAGI. Trimming cost V 0 bases and J 6 bases, with 9 bases left between them. This CDR3 is 13 amino acids long. The CDR3, as DNA: TGTGCCAGCAGTTACTCGGCCGGGGGCGAGCAGTACTTC. Translation: CASSYSAGGEQYF.